A selection of T cell receptor beta chains follows, all from one sample in a study of blood T cells in healthy people across ages. TCRdb re-called the 5' RACE reads through MiXCR, storing one row per CDR3 protein. The table includes over 750,000 distinct CDR3 sequences, 25% detected once. The same specimen was also included in a second study, on T cells of mothers and their children.

The material sequenced was blood. Source of these receptors: a boy aged 10-17 years in good health. CDR3s include the opening cysteine and the closing phenylalanine or tryptophan. D genes are given only for firm matches. For some rows the clone size is stated as once, few or many, or as a class when expanded; others skip it.

clone size: few; D gene: TRBD1; J gene: TRBJ1-4; V gene: TRBV6-5; CDR3 protein: CASSRDRRYEKLFF; CDR3 DNA: TGTGCCAGCAGTCGGGACAGGAGATATGAAAAACTGTTTTTT
clone size: .; D gene: .; J gene: TRBJ2-7; V gene: TRBV19; CDR3 protein: CASSMTDGSYEQYF; CDR3 DNA: TGTGCCAGTAGTATGACGGACGGTTCCTACGAGCAGTACTTC
clone size: .; D gene: TRBD2; J gene: TRBJ2-5; V gene: TRBV9; CDR3 protein: CASSVTGTTQETQYF; CDR3 DNA: TGTGCCAGCAGCGTAACCGGGACTACGCAAGAGACCCAGTACTTC
clone size: .; D gene: .; J gene: TRBJ2-5; V gene: TRBV29-1; CDR3 protein: CSLTSTPQETQYF; CDR3 DNA: TGCAGCTTAACCTCTACACCACAAGAGACCCAGTACTTC
clone size: .; D gene: TRBD2; J gene: TRBJ2-7; V gene: TRBV4-1; CDR3 protein: CASSQDWREGPSYEQYF; CDR3 DNA: TGCGCCAGCAGCCAAGATTGGCGGGAGGGCCCCAGTTACGAGCAGTACTTC
clone size: few; D gene: .; J gene: TRBJ2-3; V gene: TRBV5-4; CDR3 protein: CASSVMRDTQYF; CDR3 DNA: TGTGCCAGCAGTGTGATGAGGGATACGCAGTATTTT
clone size: few; D gene: .; J gene: TRBJ2-2; V gene: TRBV12-3/TRBV12-4; CDR3 protein: CASTLRDFGTGELFF; CDR3 DNA: TGTGCCAGCACCCTCCGGGACTTTGGGACCGGGGAGCTGTTTTTT
clone size: .; D gene: .; J gene: TRBJ1-4; V gene: TRBV27; CDR3 protein: CASRKGGLQEKLFF; CDR3 DNA: TGTGCCAGCAGGAAAGGAGGGCTGCAGGAAAAACTGTTTTTT
clone size: .; D gene: TRBD1; J gene: TRBJ2-7; V gene: TRBV7-2; CDR3 protein: CASSFRTGVYEQYF; CDR3 DNA: TGTGCCAGCAGCTTCAGGACAGGGGTATACGAGCAGTACTTC
clone size: .; D gene: .; J gene: TRBJ2-7; V gene: TRBV4-1; CDR3 protein: CASSLNAASSYEQYF; CDR3 DNA: TGCGCCAGCAGCCTAAACGCGGCCTCCTCCTACGAGCAGTACTTC
clone size: .; D gene: .; J gene: TRBJ2-5; V gene: TRBV5-4; CDR3 protein: CASSLLFSETQYF; CDR3 DNA: TGTGCCAGCAGCTTGCTCTTTTCGGAGACCCAGTACTTC
clone size: few; D gene: TRBD2; J gene: TRBJ2-2; V gene: TRBV28; CDR3 protein: CASSSSGRATGELFF; CDR3 DNA: TGTGCCAGCAGCAGTAGCGGGAGGGCCACCGGGGAGCTGTTTTTT
clone size: .; D gene: .; J gene: TRBJ2-7; V gene: TRBV7-6; CDR3 protein: CASSYGQLYEQYF; CDR3 DNA: TGTGCCAGCAGCTACGGACAGCTCTACGAGCAGTACTTC
clone size: .; D gene: TRBD2; J gene: TRBJ2-1; V gene: TRBV6-2/TRBV6-3; CDR3 protein: CASSPGTSGGANDEQFF; CDR3 DNA: TGTGCCAGCAGTCCCGGGACTAGCGGGGGGGCCAACGATGAGCAGTTCTTC
clone size: many; D gene: .; J gene: TRBJ1-2; V gene: TRBV5-1; CDR3 protein: CASSLDSYGYTF; CDR3 DNA: TGTGCCAGCAGCTTAGACAGCTATGGCTACACCTTC
clone size: .; D gene: .; J gene: TRBJ1-2; V gene: TRBV29-1; CDR3 protein: CSVETVDGYTF; CDR3 DNA: TGCAGCGTTGAGACCGTCGATGGCTACACCTTC
clone size: few; D gene: TRBD2; J gene: TRBJ2-3; V gene: TRBV3-1; CDR3 protein: CASTSSGSRTDTQYF; CDR3 DNA: TGTGCCAGCACCTCTAGCGGGAGTAGGACAGATACGCAGTATTTT
clone size: few; D gene: .; J gene: TRBJ2-2; V gene: TRBV20-1; CDR3 protein: CSAGGLSTGELFF; CDR3 DNA: TGCAGTGCTGGGGGGTTGAGCACCGGGGAGCTGTTTTTT
clone size: .; D gene: .; J gene: TRBJ2-5; V gene: TRBV7-9; CDR3 protein: CAGRPAVETQYF; CDR3 DNA: TGTGCCGGCAGGCCAGCGGTAGAGACCCAGTACTTC
clone size: .; D gene: TRBD1; J gene: TRBJ1-2; V gene: TRBV3-1; CDR3 protein: CASRDRGLGGYTF; CDR3 DNA: TGTGCCAGCAGGGACAGGGGGTTAGGTGGCTACACCTTC
clone size: once; D gene: TRBD1; J gene: TRBJ1-1; V gene: TRBV5-1; CDR3 protein: CASSLGTGGRTEAFF; CDR3 DNA: TGCGCCAGCAGCCTGGGGACAGGGGGAAGGACTGAAGCTTTCTTT
clone size: few; D gene: .; J gene: TRBJ2-5; V gene: TRBV28; CDR3 protein: CASSLTGRQETQYF; CDR3 DNA: TGTGCCAGCAGTTTGACAGGGAGGCAAGAGACCCAGTACTTC
clone size: few; D gene: .; J gene: TRBJ2-5; V gene: TRBV5-1; CDR3 protein: CASSGNDQETQYF; CDR3 DNA: TGCGCCAGCAGCGGGAACGACCAAGAGACCCAGTACTTC
clone size: .; D gene: .; J gene: TRBJ2-2; V gene: TRBV29-1; CDR3 protein: CSVGLGTGELFF; CDR3 DNA: TGCAGCGTGGGGCTGGGAACCGGGGAGCTGTTTTTT
clone size: .; D gene: TRBD1; J gene: TRBJ1-6; V gene: TRBV4-2; CDR3 protein: CASSHRDRGLENSPLHF; CDR3 DNA: TGTGCCAGCAGCCACCGGGACAGGGGGCTTGAGAATTCACCCCTCCACTTT
clone size: few; D gene: TRBD2; J gene: TRBJ2-3; V gene: TRBV7-2; CDR3 protein: CASSRGVYGRDSRTDTQYF; CDR3 DNA: TGTGCCAGCAGCCGAGGGGTGTACGGGAGGGATAGTAGAACAGATACGCAGTATTTT
clone size: .; D gene: .; J gene: TRBJ1-4; V gene: TRBV7-8; CDR3 protein: CASSLAPRYGKLFF; CDR3 DNA: TGTGCCAGCAGCTTAGCCCCTAGGTACGGGAAACTGTTTTTT
clone size: few; D gene: TRBD2; J gene: TRBJ2-1; V gene: TRBV11-1; CDR3 protein: CASRPVAGGYNEQFF; CDR3 DNA: TGTGCCAGCAGACCCGTAGCGGGGGGCTACAATGAGCAGTTCTTC
clone size: .; D gene: .; J gene: TRBJ2-3; V gene: TRBV7-6; CDR3 protein: CASSRRGRTDTQYF; CDR3 DNA: TGTGCCAGCAGCCGGCGGGGGCGCACAGATACGCAGTATTTT